This entry concerns a single T cell receptor (beta chain). This clonotype was observed a few times. It lacks a known antigen. No base quality values were provided; no much bigger clone lies one nucleotide off. This sample was sequenced with an Illumina HiSeq 1500. The public reads were reanalyzed by TCRdb: fastp trimming at Q25, MiXCR alignment, in-frame beta chains only. Records with the same CDR3 protein are collapsed into one entry carrying the most frequent genes and DNA. A total of approximately 730,000 distinct CDR3 sequences appear in this sample, about 28% of them only once. Roughly 14% of the sample is taken by the ten largest. This specimen's treatment or condition label, interpreted: in vitro stimulation with specific CMV peptide epitopes to enrich CMV-specific T cells. This record belongs to a study of T cell repertoires in cytomegalovirus infection (dated by TCRdb to about 2019). Some background on the complete study: The peptide stimulations were aimed at well-studied HLA-B-restricted epitopes as well as recently identified HLA-C-restricted CMV epitopes, whose presentation resists viral immunomodulation. Donor HLA type was relevant to the analysis, as public TCR beta signatures indicated carriage of CMV infection together with the matching HLA type.

General findings and caveats noted by the study authors: Carriers of CMV infection plus the relevant HLA type were discriminated by the cumulative frequency of public TCR beta family members in the study cohort and in an independent approximately 400-donor cohort. In the ex vivo response, HLA-C-restricted CMV-specific TCR beta clonotypes were dominant, and in two of eight donors the single most frequent clonotype came from this HLA-C-restricted group.

Deletion took 5 bases off V and 3 bases off J, with a span of 11 bases between the germline ends. Measured from the cysteine to the phenylalanine, the CDR3 is 14 residues long. Kept here is only the CDR3 DNA, which spans 42 bases and is read in frame from base 1. For CDR1 and CDR2, the germline V gene lists MGHRA and YSYEKL. The sample consisted of cultured CD8+ T cells from PBMCs, taken from culture after CMV antigen stimulation. Rearrangement joined TRBV4-1 to TRBJ1-5, with the D gene not confidently named. This clonotype was sampled from a human donor in good health (CMV status not recorded). Some clones in this sample may be carry-over from other donors' samples. The nucleotide sequence is TGCGCCAGCAGCGAATTCCCTTCCAATCAGCCCCAGCATTTT. Its translation reads: CASSEFPSNQPQHF.